These 29 T cell receptor beta chains originate from one sample sequenced in a study. TCRdb fed the 5' RACE reads into MiXCR, producing one record per CDR3 protein. The sample records roughly 40,000 distinct CDR3 sequences, around 30% being singletons. What was sequenced was memory CD4+ T cells sorted from a lymph node. Subset in this sample: memory CD4+ T cells, CD4+CD45RO+CD25-. The receptors shown here come from a female donor with breast cancer.

This clonotype was counted between two and nine times. This chain links TRBV6-5 with TRBJ2-2; D gene ambiguous. V was shortened by 0 bases and J by 3 bases, with 14 bases between the two germline ends. Germline V gene sequence: CDR1 MNHEY, CDR2 SVGAGI. CDR3 length: 17 amino acids. Here the CDR3 reads CASSYSQVASDTGELFF. DNA of the CDR3: TGTGCCAGCAGTTACTCGCAGGTGGCCTCGGACACCGGGGAGCTGTTTTTT.

This clonotype appeared a single time. The gene calls are TRBV9 and TRBJ1-5; 7 positions agree with TRBD1. V gave up 3 bases and J gave up 6 bases; unmatched junction bases: 6. The length of the CDR3 is 14 residues. Per germline, CDR1 SGDLS and CDR2 YYNGEE. CDR3 sequence reads: CASSDGTDVQPQHF. The CDR3 nucleotides are TGTGCCAGCAGCGACGGGACAGATGTTCAGCCCCAGCATTTT.

This clonotype has just a few counts. The chain employs TRBV12-3 or TRBV12-4 and TRBJ1-5; possibly TRBD1 for D (5 bases). Trimming removed 5 bases from V and 4 bases from J, with 12 bases in between. The CDR3 covers 14 residues. The CDR3 DNA is TGTGCCAGCAGTCCCGGACGGACAAATCAGCCCCAGCATTTT. It translates to CASSPGRTNQPQHF.

The J gene is TRBJ1-4, the V gene TRBV7-7, with D possibly being TRBD1 (5 bases). In germline, CDR1 is SSHAT, CDR2 FNYEAQ (reference sequence). V lost 2 bases, J lost 7 bases, and 17 bases lay in between. The CDR3 is 16 amino acids. The CDR3 spells CASSLIRGRWIEKLFF. The CDR3 coding sequence is TGTGCCAGCAGCTTAATTCGGGGCAGGTGGATTGAAAAACTGTTTTTT.

J is TRBJ2-5 and V is TRBV6-1; 8 positions match TRBD1. CDR3 length equals 14 residues. Germline lookup yields CDR1 MNHNS and CDR2 SASEGT. Trimming removed 5 bases from V and 4 bases from J; junction bases left unmatched: 6. CDR3 nucleotides: TGTGCCAGCAGTTCACAGGGGGGCCTAGAGACCCAGTACTTC. Translated, it gives CASSSQGGLETQYF.

In the case of this clonotype: One end of the junction varies from germline; a read error may be responsible. This sequence joins TRBV12-3 or TRBV12-4 and TRBJ1-1, with a tentative D call TRBD1 (5 bases). This CDR3 region has 14 residues. The CDR3 reads CASSRGTVNTEASF. The DNA of the CDR3 is TGTGCCAGCAGTCGGGGGACGGTGAACACTGAAGCTTCCTTT.

The chain uses TRBV5-6 and TRBJ2-3; TRBD2 matches at 8 bases. CDR3 length: 15 residues. V gave up 4 bases and J gave up 1 base; unmatched junction bases: 5. CDR1 and CDR2 from the germline V gene are SGHDT and YYEEEE. The CDR3 DNA sequence: TGTGCCAGCAGCGTTAGCGGGACCCGCACAGATACGCAGTATTTT. Its protein product is CASSVSGTRTDTQYF.

As for this clonotype: One end of the junction is discordant with germline, which a read error may explain. V is TRBV7-7 and J is TRBJ2-7; 8 positions agree with TRBD2. CDR1 is SSHAT, CDR2 FNYEAQ, per germline (reference sequence). The CDR3 sequence is 14 residues long. CDR3 region: CASSPDGGAREQYF. As DNA, the CDR3 is TGTGCTAGCAGCCCCGACGGGGGGGCTCGCGAGCAGTACTTC.

The CDR3 DNA reads TGTGCCAGCAGGGTAGACTACGCCGGGGAGCTGTTTTTT. It yields the protein CASRVDYAGELFF. The J gene is TRBJ2-2, the V gene TRBV5-4; possible D gene TRBD2, 5 bases. The CDR3 spans 13 residues. Trimming stripped 5 bases from V and 6 bases from J, with 11 bases between. In germline, CDR1 is SGHNT, CDR2 YYREEE (reference sequence). The variable domain in full, completed from reference TRBV5-4 and TRBJ2-2, reads ETGVTQSPTHLIKTRGQQVTLRCSSQSGHNTVSWYQQALGQGPQFIFQYYREEENGRGNFPPRFSGLQFPNYSSELNVNALELDDSALYLCASRVDYAGELFFGEGSRLTVL.

The sample holds a few counts of this clonotype. This chain links TRBV12-3 or TRBV12-4 with TRBJ2-7; D is ambiguous. Trimming shortened V by 8 bases and J by 3 bases, and 5 bases separated the two germline ends. This CDR3 contains 10 residues. CDR3 in DNA: TGTGCCAGCGGCCGCTACGAGCAGTACTTC. Its protein product is CASGRYEQYF.

The chain combines TRBV12-3 or TRBV12-4 with TRBJ2-1; D possibly corresponds to TRBD2 (5 bases). There are 15 residues in the CDR3. The germline V and J ends were trimmed by 6 bases and 9 bases, with 21 bases remaining between them. The CDR3 reads CASSLKNGRTVEQFF. DNA of the CDR3: TGTGCCAGCAGCTTAAAGAACGGCAGGACTGTTGAGCAGTTCTTC.

This chain links TRBV29-1 with TRBJ1-4, with D unclear. The CDR3 is 15 residues long. Germline loops: CDR1 SQVTM, CDR2 ANQGSEA. Trimming removed 5 bases from V and 4 bases from J, with 17 bases in between. The CDR3 loop is CSVRSSSEDNEKLFF. The CDR3 DNA sequence: TGCAGCGTTAGGTCATCGTCGGAGGATAATGAAAAACTGTTTTTT.

The rearrangement links TRBV7-9 to TRBJ2-3; 13 bases match TRBD2. J gave up 4 bases and V 5 bases, and 12 bases lay outside the gene matches. The germline V gene encodes CDR1 SEHNR and CDR2 FQNEAQ (reference sequence). The CDR3 runs to 18 residues. The CDR3 here is CASSPGPGLAGDPDTQYF. The DNA for the CDR3 is TGTGCCAGCAGCCCTGGCCCTGGACTAGCGGGAGACCCAGATACGCAGTATTTT.

This clonotype appeared a few times. V is TRBV27 and J is TRBJ1-5, with D maybe TRBD1 (5 bases). CDR1 is MNHEY, CDR2 SMNVEV, per germline (reference sequence). V was pared by 3 bases and J by 0 bases, with 12 bases between. This CDR3 has 16 amino acids. In DNA, the CDR3 is TGTGCCAGCAGTTTGTCGGGACCCCTTAGCAATCAGCCCCAGCATTTT. This encodes CASSLSGPLSNQPQHF.

This clonotype showed up just a few times. One end of the junction is discordant with germline, which a read error may explain. V usage is TRBV20-1 and J usage is TRBJ2-7; D perhaps matches TRBD2 (6 bases). The germline gives CDR1 DFQATT, CDR2 SNEGSKA (reference sequence). The CDR3 contains 15 residues. The CDR3 protein is CSTRDMAGRVYEQYF. The CDR3 DNA follows: TGCAGTACTAGAGATATGGCGGGAAGGGTCTACGAGCAGTACTTC.

The J gene is TRBJ2-5, the V gene TRBV4-1; 8 nucleotides line up with TRBD2. CDR1 and CDR2 from the germline V gene are MGHRA and YSYEKL. This CDR3 contains 15 residues. Trimming removed 0 bases from V and 5 bases from J; junction bases left unmatched: 5. DNA of the CDR3: TGCGCCAGCAGCCAAGACGCGGGGGGAGGGGAGACCCAGTACTTC. Its protein product is CASSQDAGGGETQYF.

DNA of the CDR3: TGTGCCAGCAGCTCGTTTTCAGATACGCAGTATTTT. Residues: CASSSFSDTQYF. The chain joins TRBV5-5 to TRBJ2-3, with D unclear. V was clipped by 3 bases and J by 4 bases, with 6 bases between them. CDR3 length equals 12 residues. Germline-derived CDR1 and CDR2 are SGHKS and YYEKEE (reference sequence).

This clonotype has more than one count but fewer than ten. The chain carries TRBV24-1 and TRBJ1-5; perhaps TRBD1 as D (6 bases). The V and J ends lost 9 bases and 4 bases respectively, with 15 bases between them. From germline, CDR1 is KGHDR and CDR2 SFDVKD. The CDR3 extends over 14 amino acids. For the CDR3, the DNA is TGTGCCACCCAAAAGACAGGTTGGAATCAGCCCCAGCATTTT. This encodes CATQKTGWNQPQHF.

V usage is TRBV6-5 and J usage is TRBJ2-7; D is unclear. Between the trimmed V and J ends, which lost 6 bases and 3 bases, there was a span of 30 bases. Germline V gene data show CDR1 as MNHEY and CDR2 as SVGAGI. The CDR3 runs to 19 residues. In DNA form, the CDR3 reads TGTGCCAGCAGGGCCAAAGGAGAGAAGAGCATTCAAAGCAACTACGAGCAGTACTTC. This translates into CASRAKGEKSIQSNYEQYF.

The chain uses TRBV4-1 and TRBJ2-7, with 9 bases aligning to TRBD1. The germline gives CDR1 MGHRA, CDR2 YSYEKL. CDR3 length: 15 amino acids. The junction had 8 bases not matched to a gene; V was cut back by 3 bases and J by 5 bases. The CDR3 here is CASSQVGQGFNEQYF. For the CDR3, the DNA is TGCGCCAGCAGCCAGGTAGGACAGGGGTTCAACGAGCAGTACTTC.

The chain couples TRBV5-1 to TRBJ2-5, with D possibly matching TRBD2 (5 bases). V was clipped by 2 bases and J by 7 bases, with 15 bases between them. This CDR3 is built from 14 residues. In germline, CDR1 is SGHRS, CDR2 YFSETQ. In nucleotides, the CDR3 is TGCGCCAGCAGCTTCGATTGGGGAAGCGGGACCCAGTACTTC. Protein: CASSFDWGSGTQYF.

This clonotype has just a few counts. The V call is TRBV7-9, the J call TRBJ2-5, with 8 bases aligning to TRBD2. CDR3 length: 17 residues. V gave up 1 base and J gave up 5 bases; unmatched junction bases: 12. In germline, CDR1 is SEHNR, CDR2 FQNEAQ (reference sequence). CDR3 DNA: TGTGCCAGCAGCTTAGGGGCGCAAGCGGGGGTTAAGGAGACCCAGTACTTC. Amino acid sequence: CASSLGAQAGVKETQYF.

V is TRBV7-3 and J is TRBJ1-5; a weak D match, TRBD1 (6 bases). The CDR3 runs 14 residues. V was clipped by 5 bases and J by 6 bases, with 14 bases between them. Germline CDR1 and CDR2: SGHTA and FQGTGA. The CDR3 sequence is CASSANREGQPQHF. In nucleotides, the CDR3 is TGTGCCAGCAGCGCGAACAGGGAAGGTCAGCCCCAGCATTTT.

J is TRBJ2-1 and V is TRBV6-5; 13 nucleotides line up with TRBD2. The CDR3 spans 19 residues. In germline, CDR1 is MNHEY, CDR2 SVGAGI. V shed 0 bases, J shed 1 base, and the junction held 6 bases outside the gene matches. The CDR3, as DNA: TGTGCCAGCAGTTACTCGATACTAGCGGGGGGGCGGTCCTACAATGAGCAGTTCTTC. It specifies CASSYSILAGGRSYNEQFF.

This sequence joins TRBV6-2 or TRBV6-3 and TRBJ2-1, with 7 bases matching TRBD2. V shed 6 bases, J shed 0 bases, and the junction held 8 bases outside the gene matches. CDR1 MNHEY and CDR2 SVGEGT come from the germline V gene. The CDR3 loop spans 16 amino acids. CDR3 in amino acids: CASRSTSESSYNEQFF. In DNA form, the CDR3 reads TGTGCCAGCAGATCTACTAGCGAGAGCTCCTACAATGAGCAGTTCTTC.

This chain uses TRBV11-2 with TRBJ2-4; 8 bases agree with TRBD1. The CDR3 contains 15 residues. The V segment lost 0 bases and the J segment 4 bases; nucleotides outside the gene matches: 2. Germline values: CDR1 SGHAT, CDR2 FQNNGV. CDR3 loop: CASSLERTGKNIQYF. In DNA, the CDR3 is TGTGCCAGCAGCTTAGAGCGGACAGGGAAAAACATTCAGTACTTC.

This rearrangement joins TRBV5-6 to TRBJ2-1; 7 bases agree with TRBD2. Trimming removed 4 bases from V and 10 bases from J; junction bases left unmatched: 17. The CDR3 is 16 residues long. Germline CDR1 reads SGHDT; CDR2 reads YYEEEE. The CDR3 sequence: CASSPGMGRVGKEQFF. The DNA for the CDR3 is TGTGCCAGCAGCCCGGGGATGGGGAGGGTTGGGAAGGAGCAGTTCTTC.

At least ten counts were recorded for this clonotype. The J gene is TRBJ1-6, the V gene TRBV6-6; no clear D. Germline CDR1 MNHNY, CDR2 SVGAGI (reference sequence). This CDR3 comprises 16 residues. V dropped 2 bases and J dropped 8 bases, with 16 bases sitting between them. CDR3 sequence reads: CASSYGTMGGDSPLHF. In DNA form, the CDR3 reads TGTGCCAGCAGTTACGGCACGATGGGTGGGGATTCACCCCTCCACTTT.

Regarding this clonotype: This may be a read error: a much more frequent sequence differs by one nucleotide. The chain is built from TRBV5-1 and TRBJ2-7; TRBD2 aligns across 14 bases. J was trimmed by 3 bases and V by 4 bases; bases with no gene match: 9. The germline V gene encodes CDR1 SGHRS and CDR2 YFSETQ. The CDR3 contains 17 residues. CDR3 in DNA: TGCGCCAGCAGCCGGGGACTAGCGGGAGCAAGTCTCTACGAGCAGTACTTC. This sequence encodes CASSRGLAGASLYEQYF.